One sample yielded the 5 T cell receptor beta chains listed below, sequenced in a study of control samples from healthy donors and cancer patients. Sequenced by immunoSEQ multiplex PCR; TCRdb stores in-frame clones only, minus some. The table lists approximately 170,000 clones, 92% of them singletons, with 0.55% to 0.7% in the top ten. Sequenced sample: blood. Source of these receptors: a woman younger than 45 in good health.

The chain links TRBV20-1 to TRBJ1-1, with D perhaps matching TRBD1 (5 bases). Germline CDR1 and CDR2: DFQATT and SNEGSKA (reference sequence). The CDR3 sequence is 15 residues long. Trimming stripped 3 bases from V and 3 bases from J, with 17 bases between. In nucleotides, the CDR3 is TGCAGTGCTAGTCTCCCGGTGGGGGGGGACACTGAAGCTTTCTTT. Residues: CSASLPVGGDTEAFF.

On this clone itself: The same CDR3 is also encoded by other DNA sequences in this sample. The V gene is TRBV19, the J gene TRBJ1-5; D is uncertain. From germline, CDR1 is LNHDA and CDR2 SQIVND (reference sequence). The CDR3 length is 13 residues. V was shortened by 1 base and J by 2 bases, with 3 bases between the two germline ends. The chain's CDR3 is CASSIGGNQPQHF. For the CDR3, the DNA is TGTGCCAGTAGTATAGGAGGCAATCAGCCCCAGCATTTT.

This clone was recorded a few times. This chain joins TRBV27 and TRBJ1-6; 8 nucleotides line up with TRBD1. The germline CDR1 and CDR2 sequences are MNHEY and SMNVEV (reference sequence). The CDR3 is made up of 14 amino acids. V dropped 6 bases and J dropped 6; count of bases not matched to a gene: 4. The CDR3 DNA is TGTGCCAGCAGCTGGGGACAGGCTAATTCACCCCTCCACTTT. This gives the protein CASSWGQANSPLHF.

The chain employs TRBV30 and TRBJ1-5; no firm D call. The germline V gene has CDR1 GTSNPN and CDR2 SVGIG (reference sequence). The CDR3 extends over 13 amino acids. Trimming took off 5 bases at V and 0 bases at J, with 8 bases between the two ends. CDR3 loop: CAWAGDSNQPQHF. The CDR3 DNA sequence: TGTGCCTGGGCTGGGGATAGCAATCAGCCCCAGCATTTT.

The chain carries TRBV27 and TRBJ2-7, with D perhaps TRBD2 (6 bases). CDR1 is MNHEY and CDR2 is SMNVEV in the germline V gene (reference sequence). The CDR3 extends over 13 amino acids. The V gene lost 5 bases and the J gene lost 3 bases, with 11 bases spanning the gap. The CDR3 DNA follows: TGTGCCAGCAGTATGGGACTCTACTACGAGCAGTACTTC. Translated: CASSMGLYYEQYF.